This passage covers 25 T cell receptor beta chains from one sample sequenced in a study of blood T cell repertoires in COVID-19. Sequenced by immunoSEQ multiplex PCR; TCRdb stores in-frame clones only, minus some. Of approximately 350,000 clones listed, around 88% are singletons. Sequenced sample: peripheral blood. These receptors came from a woman aged 55-69 years with COVID-19, enrolled during active disease.

This chain connects TRBV30 to TRBJ1-5; the D is unclear. V was shortened by 1 base and J by 1 base, with 8 bases between the two germline ends. Germline CDR1 reads GTSNPN; CDR2 reads SVGIG (reference sequence). This CDR3 contains 14 residues. The CDR3 spells CAWSARWSNQPQHF. CDR3 nucleotide sequence: TGTGCCTGGAGTGCGCGGTGGAGCAATCAGCCCCAGCATTTT.

V usage is TRBV4-2 and J usage is TRBJ2-3; 8 bases map to TRBD2. V trimming: 1 base; J trimming: 2 bases; junction bases outside the gene matches: 8. This CDR3 is 17 amino acids long. Germline-derived CDR1 and CDR2 are LGHNA and YNFKEQ. Written as DNA, the CDR3 is TGTGCCAGCAGCCAAGGGACTGCGGGGGGTCTCACAGATACGCAGTATTTT. Protein: CASSQGTAGGLTDTQYF.

CDR3 sequence: CASSPGGNSPLHF. Written as DNA, the CDR3 is TGTGCCAGCAGCCCAGGGGGGAATTCACCCCTCCACTTT. The rearrangement links TRBV7-3 to TRBJ1-6; 7 bases line up with TRBD1. V shed 5 bases and J 7 bases; nucleotides not matched to a gene: 2. Germline CDR1 SGHTA, CDR2 FQGTGA. This CDR3 has 13 amino acids.

CDR3 sequence reads: CASSYDGTDRYEQYF. Written as DNA, the CDR3 is TGCGCCAGCAGCTATGATGGGACAGACCGATACGAGCAGTACTTC. The genes are TRBV4-1 and TRBJ2-7; 7 bases align to TRBD1. The germline V gene has CDR1 MGHRA and CDR2 YSYEKL. J was trimmed by 4 bases and V by 5 bases; bases with no gene match: 11. This CDR3 comprises 15 residues.

This rearrangement joins TRBV11-1 to TRBJ2-7, with 9 bases that match TRBD1. The CDR3 length is 14 residues. Germline V gene sequence: CDR1 SGHAT, CDR2 FQDESV (reference sequence). V was clipped by 5 bases and J by 1 base; unmatched bases: 3. The chain's CDR3 is CASSGTGISYEQYF. The CDR3 coding sequence is TGTGCCAGCAGCGGGACAGGGATATCCTACGAGCAGTACTTC.

V is TRBV7-2 and J is TRBJ1-2; D gene unclear. Germline V lookup: CDR1 SGHTA, CDR2 FQGNSA. The CDR3 extends over 14 amino acids. Trimming cost V 2 bases and J 3 bases, with 10 bases left between them. The DNA for the CDR3 is TGTGCCAGCAGCTTAAATTGGGCCTACTATGGCTACACCTTC. Protein: CASSLNWAYYGYTF.

The chain carries TRBV6-4 and TRBJ1-1, with 9 bases matching TRBD1. The V segment lost 2 bases and the J segment 5 bases; nucleotides outside the gene matches: 9. Germline lookup yields CDR1 MRHNA and CDR2 SNTAGT. The CDR3 runs 16 residues. DNA of the CDR3: TGTGCCAGCAGTGACGCCTTGACAGGGGGAGGTACTGAAGCTTTCTTT. It is translated as CASSDALTGGGTEAFF.

The rearrangement joins TRBV7-2 to TRBJ2-3, with 10 bases matching TRBD2. J lost 5 bases, V lost 5 bases, and 7 bases had no gene match. In germline, CDR1 is SGHTA, CDR2 FQGNSA. The CDR3 runs 15 residues. The CDR3, as DNA: TGTGCCAGCAGCATCAGCGGGGGGGCCGGAGATACGCAGTATTTT. Translating it yields CASSISGGAGDTQYF.

The chain couples TRBV9 to TRBJ2-3; TRBD2 matches 10 bases. This CDR3 is 15 amino acids long. Trimming removed 0 bases from V and 6 bases from J; junction bases left unmatched: 4. Germline CDR1 reads SGDLS; CDR2 reads YYNGEE. Here the CDR3 DNA reads TGTGCCAGCAGCGTAGAGGGACTAGCGTACGATACGCAGTATTTT. It codes for CASSVEGLAYDTQYF.

The chain recombines TRBV19 with TRBJ1-1, with TRBD1 identical over 7 bases. CDR3 length: 16 amino acids. Germline-derived CDR1 and CDR2 are LNHDA and SQIVND (reference sequence). J was trimmed by 1 base and V by 7 bases; bases with no gene match: 12. CDR3 sequence reads: CASMRTGLAPNTEAFF. The CDR3 region has the DNA TGTGCCAGTATGAGGACAGGCCTTGCTCCGAACACTGAAGCTTTCTTT.

The sample holds one count of this clone. The chain joins TRBV18 to TRBJ2-5, with D perhaps TRBD2 (6 bases). CDR3 length equals 13 residues. Per the germline V gene, CDR1 is KGHSH and CDR2 is LQKENI. Between the trimmed V and J ends, which lost 1 base and 3 bases, there was a span of 6 bases. CDR3 bases: TGTGCCAGCTCACCACGGGGGGAAGAGACCCAGTACTTC. Translated: CASSPRGEETQYF.

This sequence joins TRBV1 and TRBJ1-6; TRBD1 is the table's D call and was not checked against the DNA. TRBV1 is shown as a pseudogene. The CDR3 spans 17 residues. The CDR3 here is CTSSQAVRDRVNSPLHF. The CDR3 bases are TGCACCAGCAGCCAAGCAGTTCGGGACAGGGTTAATTCACCCCTCCACTTT.

In nucleotides, the CDR3 is TGTGCCAGCAGCTCGGAGAGTGGATTCCTTGAAAAACTGTTTTTT. Amino acid sequence: CASSSESGFLEKLFF. The chain employs TRBV5-5 and TRBJ1-4, with D hard to call. CDR3 size: 15 residues. The germline V and J ends were trimmed by 3 bases and 7 bases, with 16 bases remaining between them. Germline-derived CDR1 and CDR2 are SGHKS and YYEKEE (reference sequence).

The J gene is TRBJ2-1, the V gene TRBV7-9; TRBD1 matches 10 bases. The CDR3 is 16 amino acids. Germline CDR1 reads SEHNR; CDR2 reads FQNEAQ (reference sequence). V lost 5 bases and J lost 10; bases outside the gene matches: 14. CDR3 sequence reads: CASSPIGDRGVREQFF. Written as DNA, the CDR3 is TGTGCCAGCAGCCCTATTGGGGACAGGGGTGTAAGGGAGCAGTTCTTC. Complete variable domain (other parts from reference TRBV7-9 and TRBJ2-1): DTGVSQNPRHKITKRGQNVTFRCDPISEHNRLYWYRQTLGQGPEFLTYFQNEAQLEKSRLLSDRFSAERPKGSFSTLEIQRTEQGDSAMYLCASSPIGDRGVREQFFGPGTRLTVL.

The rearrangement uses TRBV9 and TRBJ1-1; D may be TRBD1 (5 bases). Per germline, CDR1 SGDLS and CDR2 YYNGEE. Trimming took 0 bases from V and 5 from J, leaving 14 bases between them. The CDR3 sequence is 15 residues long. The CDR3, as DNA: TGTGCCAGCAGCGTAGAGGCAAGGGGAGGGACTGAAGCTTTCTTT. Translated, it gives CASSVEARGGTEAFF.

The chain uses TRBV6-6 and TRBJ1-5; TRBD1 matches 9 bases. The CDR3 runs to 15 residues. V lost 6 bases and J lost 7; bases outside the gene matches: 10. Germline V gene lookup returns CDR1 MNHNY and CDR2 SVGAGI (reference sequence). CDR3 DNA: TGTGCCAGCAGACTCATACAGGGGGCCCGGCAGCCCCAGCATTTT. It translates to CASRLIQGARQPQHF.

The genes are TRBV11-3 and TRBJ2-3, with TRBD2 as a possible D gene (5 bases). V dropped 1 base and J dropped 1 base, with 15 bases sitting between them. Per the germline V gene, CDR1 is SGHNT and CDR2 is YENEEA. The CDR3 totals 17 residues. This CDR3 reads CASSLGWGAYGTDTQYF. The CDR3 nucleotides read TGTGCCAGCAGCTTAGGGTGGGGAGCTTACGGCACAGATACGCAGTATTTT. The full variable domain, its missing parts supplied by reference TRBV11-3 and TRBJ2-3, is EAGVVQSPRYKIIEKKQPVAFWCNPISGHNTLYWYLQNLGQGPELLIRYENEEAVDDSQLPKDRFSAERLKGVDSTLKIQPAELGDSAVYLCASSLGWGAYGTDTQYFGPGTRLTVL.

The chain carries TRBV6-5 and TRBJ1-1; no definite D call. V lost 0 bases and J 3 bases, leaving 8 bases between the germline ends. This CDR3 has 14 amino acids. Germline CDR1 MNHEY, CDR2 SVGAGI. The CDR3, as DNA: TGTGCCAGCAGTTACTCGGGAGGGTACACTGAAGCTTTCTTT. Residues: CASSYSGGYTEAFF.

V and J are TRBV5-1 and TRBJ2-7, with D maybe TRBD1 (6 bases). The CDR3 extends over 15 amino acids. Trimming stripped 4 bases from V and 1 base from J, with 15 bases between. CDR1 is SGHRS, CDR2 YFSETQ, per germline. CDR3 in DNA: TGCGCCAGCAGCCATTCCGTGACAGGATCCTACGAGCAGTACTTC. It translates to CASSHSVTGSYEQYF.

The chain recombines TRBV10-3 with TRBJ1-2; 8 bases fit TRBD1. The CDR3 has 12 residues. Looked up from germline, CDR1 is ENHRY and CDR2 is SYGVKD. The ends lost 4 bases at V and 8 bases at J; junction bases unmatched: 3. CDR3 DNA: TGTGCCATCAGTGGACAGGGGTACGGCTACACCTTC. It is translated as CAISGQGYGYTF.

The chain joins TRBV5-5 to TRBJ1-4, with D perhaps matching TRBD1 (6 bases). The V gene's germline CDR1 is SGHKS and CDR2 YYEKEE (reference sequence). V was trimmed by 3 bases and J by 13 bases, leaving 13 bases between them. This CDR3 spans 12 amino acids. Written as DNA, the CDR3 is TGTGCCAGCAGCTCTCAGGGGAATTCACTGTTTTTT. Its translation is CASSSQGNSLFF. The full variable domain, in which reference TRBV5-5 and TRBJ1-4 provide the parts outside the CDR3, is DAGVTQSPTHLIKTRGQQVTLRCSPISGHKSVSWYQQVLGQGPQFIFQYYEKEERGRGNFPDRFSARQFPNYSSELNVNALLLGDSALYLCASSSQGNSLFFGSGTQLSVL.

In the case of this clone: At the DNA level, this CDR3 is encoded by other sequences in the same sample as well. The chain links TRBV7-9 to TRBJ2-5, with 7 bases identical to TRBD2. The trim removed 0 bases at V and 0 bases at J, leaving 1 base unmatched. Germline V gene data show CDR1 as SEHNR and CDR2 as FQNEAQ (reference sequence). This CDR3 contains 15 residues. The CDR3 DNA is TGTGCCAGCAGCTTAGCGGGGGGGTACCAAGAGACCCAGTACTTC. Its protein product is CASSLAGGYQETQYF.

This chain joins TRBV2 and TRBJ1-5; 8 positions match TRBD1. The length of the CDR3 is 20 residues. After removal of 3 bases from V and 2 bases from J, the junction contained 18 bases not matched to a gene. Germline V gene sequence: CDR1 SNHLY, CDR2 FYNNEI. The CDR3, as DNA: TGTGCCAGCAGTGAGAGGAGTGGGGGGTCAGGGGGCTTGGGCAATCAGCCCCAGCATTTT. It specifies CASSERSGGSGGLGNQPQHF.

This sequence joins TRBV7-8 and TRBJ2-7, with 7 bases that match TRBD1. V trimming: 5 bases; J trimming: 3 bases; junction bases outside the gene matches: 7. This CDR3 is 14 amino acids long. Germline V gives CDR1 SGHVS, CDR2 FQNEAQ. CDR3 amino acids: CASSLQGLLYEQYF. The DNA for the CDR3 is TGTGCCAGCAGCCTACAGGGGCTCCTCTACGAGCAGTACTTC.

The chain recombines TRBV25-1 with TRBJ2-7; TRBD1 aligns across 8 bases. Trimming cost V 6 bases and J 3 bases; bases outside gene matches: 4. Germline CDR1 MGHDK, CDR2 SYGVNS. The CDR3 is 13 amino acids. The CDR3 is CASRGQVFYEQYF. The CDR3 bases are TGTGCCAGCAGGGGACAGGTATTCTACGAGCAGTACTTC.